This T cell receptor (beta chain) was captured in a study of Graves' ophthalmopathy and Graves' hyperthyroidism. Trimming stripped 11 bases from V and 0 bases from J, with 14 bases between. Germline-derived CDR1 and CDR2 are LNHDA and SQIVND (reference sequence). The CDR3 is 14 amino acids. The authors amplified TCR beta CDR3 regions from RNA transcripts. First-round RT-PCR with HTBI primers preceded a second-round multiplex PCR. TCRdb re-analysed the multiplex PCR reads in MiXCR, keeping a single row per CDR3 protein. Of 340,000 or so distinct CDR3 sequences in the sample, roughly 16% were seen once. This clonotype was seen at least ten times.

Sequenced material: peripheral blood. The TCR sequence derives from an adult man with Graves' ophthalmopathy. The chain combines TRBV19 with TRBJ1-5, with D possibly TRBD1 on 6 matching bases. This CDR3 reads CAARGASSNQPQHF. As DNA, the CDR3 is TGTGCCGCTCGGGGGGCCTCTAGCAATCAGCCCCAGCATTTT.